The 32 T cell receptor beta chains below come from one sample, sequenced in a study of blood T cell repertoires in COVID-19. Profiling relied on immunoSEQ multiplex PCR, and the TCRdb table lists in-frame clones only, not all of them. The profile shows about 150,000 clones, approximately 90% of them singletons. Source material: PBMCs or T cells enriched from blood (not recorded which). All receptors derive from a middle-aged woman who had been exposed to COVID-19.

The rearrangement links TRBV4-3 to TRBJ2-1; 11 nucleotides agree with TRBD1. The CDR3 totals 20 residues. The germline gives CDR1 LGHNA, CDR2 YSLEER. The V gene end was trimmed by 1 base and the J gene end by 6 bases; junction bases not matched to a gene: 17. CDR3 protein: CASSQGGRTGGAVVSNEQFF. Written as DNA, the CDR3 is TGCGCCAGCAGCCAAGGAGGTCGGACAGGGGGCGCGGTCGTCTCCAATGAGCAGTTCTTC.

CDR3 DNA sequence: TGTGCCAGCAGCCCGGTCCCGGGACAGGGAAACACCATATATTTT. It yields the protein CASSPVPGQGNTIYF. The V call is TRBV5-4, the J call TRBJ1-3, with 7 bases aligning to TRBD1. The length of the CDR3 is 15 residues. The germline gives CDR1 SGHNT, CDR2 YYREEE (reference sequence). V shed 4 bases, J shed 4 bases, and the junction held 8 bases outside the gene matches.

The chain recombines TRBV7-6 with TRBJ1-1, with a weak D call TRBD1 (5 bases). V gave up 1 base and J gave up 4 bases, with 10 bases separating them. In germline, CDR1 is SGHVS, CDR2 FNYEAQ. The CDR3 loop spans 14 amino acids. DNA of the CDR3: TGTGCCAGCAGCTTAGAATCGACAGCCACTGAAGCTTTCTTT. Residues: CASSLESTATEAFF.

This clone came up a few times. The chain couples TRBV19 to TRBJ2-3; a weak D match, TRBD2 (6 bases). Germline V gene sequence: CDR1 LNHDA, CDR2 SQIVND (reference sequence). Between the trimmed V and J ends, which lost 3 bases and 5 bases, there was a span of 9 bases. The CDR3 is made up of 13 amino acids. The CDR3 nucleotides read TGTGCCAGTAGTATTCAGACTAGAGATACGCAGTATTTT. This translates into CASSIQTRDTQYF.

V usage is TRBV13 and J usage is TRBJ2-3; TRBD2 matches at 9 bases. V gave up 4 bases and J gave up 1 base; unmatched junction bases: 12. Per germline, CDR1 PRHDT and CDR2 FYEKMQ (reference sequence). The CDR3 is 18 amino acids. The chain's CDR3 is CASSSSTMRGGGTDTQYF. Here the CDR3 DNA reads TGTGCCAGCAGCTCATCGACGATGCGGGGGGGAGGCACAGATACGCAGTATTTT.

The chain uses TRBV2 and TRBJ1-3; D is unresolved. The CDR3 runs 12 residues. Germline V CDR1 and CDR2: SNHLY, FYNNEI. Deletions cut 7 bases from V and 2 bases from J, with 6 bases between. CDR3 loop: CASNQAGNTIYF. The CDR3 nucleotides are TGTGCCAGCAATCAGGCTGGAAACACCATATATTTT.

This sequence joins TRBV19 and TRBJ2-2, with TRBD2 matching over 8 bases. The V and J ends lost 6 bases and 4 bases, in that order; junction bases with no gene match: 7. Germline values: CDR1 LNHDA, CDR2 SQIVND (reference sequence). CDR3 length: 15 residues. This CDR3 reads CASRTGTRSTGELFF. CDR3 nucleotide sequence: TGTGCCAGTAGAACCGGGACTAGAAGCACCGGGGAGCTGTTTTTT.

V and J are TRBV24-1 and TRBJ1-5, with D unclear. The CDR3 length is 15 residues. Germline CDR1 and CDR2: KGHDR and SFDVKD. Trimming took 3 bases from V and 0 from J, leaving 8 bases between them. The CDR3 bases are TGTGCCACCAGTGATGGAGGCGGTAGCAATCAGCCCCAGCATTTT. Translating it yields CATSDGGGSNQPQHF.

V is TRBV27 and J is TRBJ2-5; 8 positions match TRBD1. Unmatched junction bases numbered 12, after V lost 6 bases and J lost 3 bases. Per the germline V gene, CDR1 is MNHEY and CDR2 is SMNVEV (reference sequence). The CDR3 covers 16 residues. In nucleotides, the CDR3 is TGTGCCAGCAGCCCCAACACAGGGGGATGGGAAGAGACCCAGTACTTC. It translates to CASSPNTGGWEETQYF.

The rearrangement uses TRBV2 and TRBJ2-5, with 7 bases aligning to TRBD1. The germline CDR1 and CDR2 sequences are SNHLY and FYNNEI. The V segment lost 10 bases and the J segment 5 bases; nucleotides outside the gene matches: 7. CDR3 length: 12 residues. Here the CDR3 reads CATLDRMETQYF. The CDR3, as DNA: TGTGCCACCCTGGACAGGATGGAGACCCAGTACTTC.

The V call is TRBV21-1, the J call TRBJ1-1; the DNA was not used to check the table's D call, TRBD1. TRBV21-1 is flagged as a pseudogene. The CDR3 has 15 residues. As DNA, the CDR3 is TGTGCCAGCAGCCCGACAGGGCCATCAAACACTGAAGCTTTCTTT. The encoded protein is CASSPTGPSNTEAFF.

This rearrangement joins TRBV5-1 to TRBJ1-1; 10 nucleotides align to TRBD1. V was clipped by 4 bases and J by 5 bases; unmatched bases: 5. The CDR3 length is 14 residues. Looked up from germline, CDR1 is SGHRS and CDR2 is YFSETQ. As DNA, the CDR3 is TGCGCCAGCAGCGTGACAGGGGGCGAGACTGAAGCTTTCTTT. Translating gives CASSVTGGETEAFF.

The rearrangement uses TRBV4-1 and TRBJ2-3; D remains unclear. The CDR3 is 14 amino acids. CDR1 MGHRA and CDR2 YSYEKL come from the germline V gene. Trimming removed 0 bases from V and 2 bases from J, with 6 bases in between. CDR3 region: CASSQERPTDTQYF. DNA for the CDR3: TGCGCCAGCAGCCAAGAGCGCCCCACAGATACGCAGTATTTT.

The rearrangement uses TRBV10-1 and TRBJ1-2, with 8 positions matching TRBD1. Germline CDR1 WNHNN, CDR2 SYGVQD (reference sequence). V was clipped by 6 bases and J by 8 bases; unmatched bases: 8. This CDR3 spans 13 amino acids. The CDR3 nucleotides are TGCGCCAGCAGCGGACAGGGTCAGTCGGGCTACACCTTC. It translates to CASSGQGQSGYTF.

The chain uses TRBV2 and TRBJ2-7; 9 nucleotides line up with TRBD2. This CDR3 spans 13 amino acids. Germline V lookup: CDR1 SNHLY, CDR2 FYNNEI. V lost 4 bases, J lost 4 bases, and 2 bases stayed unmatched. Written as DNA, the CDR3 is TGTGCCAGCAGTGGTAGCGGGGGATACGAGCAGTACTTC. The encoded protein is CASSGSGGYEQYF. The full variable domain, completed using reference TRBV2 and TRBJ2-7, is EPEVTQTPSHQVTQMGQEVILRCVPISNHLYFYWYRQILGQKVEFLVSFYNNEISEKSEIFDDQFSVERPDGSNFTLKIRSTKLEDSAMYFCASSGSGGYEQYFGPGTRLTVT.

The chain has TRBV7-3 and TRBJ2-6; D perhaps matches TRBD1 (6 bases). Looked up from germline, CDR1 is SGHTA and CDR2 is FQGTGA. Deletions cut 5 bases from V and 0 bases from J, with 17 bases between. The CDR3 spans 18 residues. The CDR3: CASSPRTALISGANVLTF. DNA for the CDR3: TGTGCCAGCAGCCCCAGGACAGCCCTGATCTCTGGGGCCAACGTCCTGACTTTC. Combining the CDR3 with reference TRBV7-3 and TRBJ2-6 gives the whole variable domain GAGVSQTPSNKVTEKGKYVELRCDPISGHTALYWYRQSLGQGPEFLIYFQGTGAADDSGLPNDRFFAVRPEGSVSTLKIQRTERGDSAVYLCASSPRTALISGANVLTFGAGSRLTVL.

This clone has just one count. V and J are TRBV9 and TRBJ2-7; TRBD1 aligns across 7 bases. Germline loops: CDR1 SGDLS, CDR2 YYNGEE. V lost 4 bases, J lost 2 bases, and 3 bases stayed unmatched. The CDR3 has 13 residues. The CDR3 sequence is CASSPGQTYEQYF. The CDR3 coding sequence is TGTGCCAGCAGCCCGGGACAGACCTACGAGCAGTACTTC.

This chain connects TRBV9 to TRBJ2-7, with 8 bases aligning to TRBD1. The CDR3 length is 14 residues. V was clipped by 0 bases and J by 3 bases; unmatched bases: 2. The germline V gene encodes CDR1 SGDLS and CDR2 YYNGEE. The CDR3 is CASSVVGQGYEQYF. CDR3 coding DNA: TGTGCCAGCAGCGTAGTAGGACAGGGCTACGAGCAGTACTTC.

This chain uses TRBV5-1 with TRBJ1-4, with 7 bases that match TRBD1. The length of the CDR3 is 14 residues. Germline V gene sequence: CDR1 SGHRS, CDR2 YFSETQ. The junction had 4 bases not matched to a gene; V was cut back by 1 base and J by 7 bases. CDR3 in amino acids: CASSLMQGGEKLFF. CDR3 bases: TGCGCCAGCAGCTTGATGCAGGGGGGTGAAAAACTGTTTTTT. Using reference TRBV5-1 and TRBJ1-4 for the parts outside the CDR3, the full variable domain is KAGVTQTPRYLIKTRGQQVTLSCSPISGHRSVSWYQQTPGQGLQFLFEYFSETQRNKGNFPGRFSGRQFSNSRSEMNVSTLELGDSALYLCASSLMQGGEKLFFGSGTQLSVL.

The chain is built from TRBV4-2 and TRBJ2-2; 7 nucleotides align to TRBD2. The CDR3 contains 16 residues. Germline CDR1 LGHNA, CDR2 YNFKEQ. With V trimmed by 4 bases and J by 4 bases, 9 bases remained unmatched. For the CDR3, the DNA is TGTGCCAGCAGCCCCTGGGCGGGAGCGGGCACCGGGGAGCTGTTTTTT. It codes for CASSPWAGAGTGELFF.

The chain has TRBV12-3 or TRBV12-4 and TRBJ1-2; TRBD1 agrees at 10 bases. Germline trimming cut 7 bases from V and 8 bases from J; bases unmatched to any gene: 7. The CDR3 sequence is 13 residues long. In DNA form, the CDR3 reads TGTGCCAGCACCAAGACAGGGGGCCAAGGCTACACCTTC. Translation: CASTKTGGQGYTF.

The CDR3 loop reads CASRGQGETQYF. CDR3 bases: TGTGCCAGCAGAGGACAGGGAGAGACCCAGTACTTC. The chain couples TRBV2 to TRBJ2-5; 8 nucleotides match TRBD1. The CDR3 runs 12 residues. With V trimmed by 6 bases and J by 4 bases, 1 base remained unmatched. Looked up from germline, CDR1 is SNHLY and CDR2 is FYNNEI.

The chain is built from TRBV9 and TRBJ2-1; 8 positions match TRBD1. This CDR3 is 16 amino acids long. V gave up 0 bases and J gave up 5 bases; unmatched junction bases: 7. Germline CDR1 SGDLS, CDR2 YYNGEE. The CDR3 coding sequence is TGTGCCAGCAGCGTAGCGGCTTGGACAGGGAACAATGAGCAGTTCTTC. Its translation is CASSVAAWTGNNEQFF.

This chain connects TRBV13 to TRBJ2-1; a weak D match, TRBD2 (6 bases). Trimming stripped 9 bases from V and 7 bases from J, with 10 bases between. The CDR3 is made up of 11 amino acids. Germline assignment: CDR1 PRHDT and CDR2 FYEKMQ (reference sequence). This chain's CDR3 is CASGGLNEQFF. For the CDR3, the DNA is TGTGCCAGTGGAGGGCTAAATGAGCAGTTCTTC.

The J gene is TRBJ2-7, the V gene TRBV2; the match to TRBD1 covers 12 bases. The CDR3 has 15 amino acids. Germline lookup yields CDR1 SNHLY and CDR2 FYNNEI. Losses at the gene ends were 6 bases for V and 4 bases for J; bases not matched to a gene: 7. CDR3 sequence reads: CASSHPGQGAYEQYF. Here the CDR3 DNA reads TGTGCCAGCAGCCACCCGGGACAGGGGGCGTACGAGCAGTACTTC.

In its sample, this clone was seen once. The CDR3 protein is CASNNRGRGTGELFF. CDR3 coding DNA: TGTGCCAGCAATAACAGGGGGCGGGGGACCGGGGAGCTGTTTTTT. The chain is built from TRBV7-2 and TRBJ2-2, with 9 bases identical to TRBD1. With 7 bases clipped from V and 5 bases from J, the junction kept 8 bases outside the gene matches. Germline CDR1 reads SGHTA; CDR2 reads FQGNSA. The CDR3 length is 15 residues.

This chain uses TRBV2 with TRBJ2-7, with TRBD1 matching over 8 bases. V was clipped by 0 bases and J by 3 bases; unmatched bases: 16. CDR1 SNHLY and CDR2 FYNNEI come from the germline V gene. The CDR3 is 19 residues long. The CDR3 DNA sequence: TGTGCCAGCAGTGAAGCAGGACAGGGCTTAATCTTCCCCCTCTACGAGCAGTACTTC. Its protein product is CASSEAGQGLIFPLYEQYF.

The chain recombines TRBV11-3 with TRBJ2-5; no reliable D call. The CDR3 is 15 amino acids. The V gene's germline CDR1 is SGHNT and CDR2 YENEEA. With 1 base removed from V and 0 bases from J, the gap between germline ends came to 9 bases. The CDR3 is CASSLGGGHQETQYF. The CDR3 DNA reads as TGTGCCAGCAGCTTAGGAGGTGGTCACCAAGAGACCCAGTACTTC.

The chain joins TRBV19 to TRBJ1-6, with D possibly being TRBD1 (6 bases). This CDR3 is 15 amino acids long. Germline CDR1 reads LNHDA; CDR2 reads SQIVND (reference sequence). Deletions cut 4 bases from V and 6 bases from J, with 13 bases between. The CDR3 DNA sequence: TGTGCCAGTAGTACGACCGGGACAAGTAATTCACCCCTCCACTTT. This translates into CASSTTGTSNSPLHF.

This chain joins TRBV6-6 and TRBJ2-1; D is ambiguous. V gave up 2 bases and J gave up 8 bases, with 7 bases separating them. The V gene's germline CDR1 is MNHNY and CDR2 SVGAGI (reference sequence). The CDR3 length is 12 residues. CDR3 coding DNA: TGTGCCAGCAGTTACCAGTCTCATGAGCAGTTCTTC. This codes for CASSYQSHEQFF.

V usage is TRBV5-4 and J usage is TRBJ1-1, with 9 bases that match TRBD1. This CDR3 has 15 residues. With 3 bases clipped from V and 4 bases from J, the junction kept 7 bases outside the gene matches. Germline V gene lookup returns CDR1 SGHNT and CDR2 YYREEE (reference sequence). This chain's CDR3 is CASSSDRGGSTEAFF. DNA of the CDR3: TGTGCCAGCAGCTCGGACAGGGGAGGGAGCACTGAAGCTTTCTTT. Looking up the rest from reference TRBV5-4 and TRBJ1-1 gives the full variable domain: ETGVTQSPTHLIKTRGQQVTLRCSSQSGHNTVSWYQQALGQGPQFIFQYYREEENGRGNFPPRFSGLQFPNYSSELNVNALELDDSALYLCASSSDRGGSTEAFFGQGTRLTVV.

The gene calls are TRBV5-1 and TRBJ2-7, with a tentative D call TRBD2 (5 bases). The V gene's germline CDR1 is SGHRS and CDR2 YFSETQ. The CDR3 contains 13 residues. V lost 1 base and J lost 6, with 11 bases in between. The CDR3 nucleotides are TGCGCCAGCAGCTTGTATGATAGCGCCGAGCAGTACTTC. It is translated as CASSLYDSAEQYF.